This is a list of T cell receptor beta chains from one sample in a study of radiotherapy plus CTLA-4 blockade in lung cancer. Sequencing used immunoSEQ multiplex PCR; TCRdb keeps in-frame clones, though not all of them. This table holds 30,000 to 45,000 clones, 55% to 75% found once. Source: peripheral blood, taken from a patient treated with radiotherapy plus ipilimumab. These receptor sequences come from a human donor with non-small cell lung cancer who had stable disease on radiotherapy plus ipilimumab. The CDR3 runs from the conserved cysteine through the conserved F or W. The D gene is left open where the match is weak. Where a row states a size, it is once, few, many or the class of an expanded clone; other rows omit it.

TRBD1 | TRBJ2-5 | - | TRBV5-8 | TGTGCCAGCACTTACAGGGGTCAGACCCAGTACTTC | CASTYRGQTQYF
- | TRBJ2-5 | - | TRBV5-1 | TGCGCCAGCAGTTTTGTTCAGGGCCAGGAGACCCAGTACTTC | CASSFVQGQETQYF
- | TRBJ1-4 | - | TRBV4-1 | TGCGCCAGCAGCCAAGGGGGGACGGGGGAAAGTGAAAAACTGTTTTTT | CASSQGGTGESEKLFF
- | TRBJ2-2 | once | TRBV19 | TGTGCCAGTAGTCTCGGGACAAAGAACACCGGGGAGCTGTTTTTT | CASSLGTKNTGELFF
- | TRBJ1-3 | few | TRBV5-4 | TGTGCCAGCAGCTTTGGTGAGGGTGGCAGAAACACCATATATTTT | CASSFGEGGRNTIYF
- | TRBJ1-2 | - | TRBV5-6 | TGTGCCAGCAGCTTGGAGGGGTATGGCTACACCTTC | CASSLEGYGYTF
TRBD1 | TRBJ1-4 | - | TRBV19 | TGTGCCAGTAAACAGGGGGATACTAATGAAAAACTGTTTTTT | CASKQGDTNEKLFF
- | TRBJ2-1 | - | TRBV18 | TGTGCCAGCTCACCCCTCGGTGATGAGCAGTTCTTC | CASSPLGDEQFF
- | TRBJ2-6 | few | TRBV6-6 | TGTGCCAGCAGGGAGGGGGCCAACGTCCTGACTTTC | CASREGANVLTF
TRBD1 | TRBJ2-7 | - | TRBV25-1 | TGTGCCAGCAGTGATCGCGAGACAGGGACCCACGAGCAGTACTTC | CASSDRETGTHEQYF
- | TRBJ1-5 | - | TRBV5-1 | TGCGCCAGCAGCTTGTCAGGTATCGATCAGCCCCAGCATTTT | CASSLSGIDQPQHF
- | TRBJ2-3 | - | TRBV4-1 | TGCGCCAGCAGTCTACAGGGATCAGATACGCAGTATTTT | CASSLQGSDTQYF
- | TRBJ2-5 | - | TRBV28 | TGTGCCAGCAGTTTACAGGGGGGCGGGGAGACCCAGTACTTC | CASSLQGGGETQYF
- | TRBJ2-2 | - | TRBV9 | TGTGCCAGCAGCGGAGGGCTGGGGGCCAACACCGGGGAGCTGTTTTTT | CASSGGLGANTGELFF
TRBD2 | TRBJ2-5 | - | TRBV5-1 | TGCGCCAGCAGCTTGAGGGCGGGGGGCGGTGAGACCCAGTACTTC | CASSLRAGGGETQYF
- | TRBJ1-2 | - | TRBV18 | TGTGCCAGCTCACCGACCAGGGAAAAGGGCTACACCTTC | CASSPTREKGYTF
TRBD2 | TRBJ2-1 | few | TRBV6-1 | TGTGCCAGCAGTGAAGCTAGCGGGGGGTCCTACAATGAGCAGTTCTTC | CASSEASGGSYNEQFF
- | TRBJ1-6 | - | TRBV10-1 | TGCGCCAGCAGTGAGATCGCGAGCTCCTATAATTCACCCCTCCACTTT | CASSEIASSYNSPLHF
- | TRBJ1-4 | - | TRBV5-8 | TGTGCCAGCAGCTTGATGGACAGAAATGAAAAACTGTTTTTT | CASSLMDRNEKLFF
- | TRBJ1-2 | - | TRBV18 | TGTGCCAGCTCACCGAGCAGGGACTATGGCTACACCTTC | CASSPSRDYGYTF
- | TRBJ2-2 | - | TRBV5-4 | TGTGCCAGCAGAGACAGGTCGAACACCGGGGAGCTGTTTTTT | CASRDRSNTGELFF
- | TRBJ2-5 | - | TRBV6-4 | TGTGCCCGGTGGTTAGCGGAGGGATGGGGGTTCGGGATCGAGACCCAGTACTTC | CARWLAEGWGFGIETQYF
TRBD1 | TRBJ2-3 | once | TRBV27 | TGTGCCAGCAGTCGACAGGGGGCCTCCACAGATACGCAGTATTTT | CASSRQGASTDTQYF
TRBD1 | TRBJ1-2 | - | TRBV7-9 | TGTGCCAGCAGCCGGGACAGGGTTCATGGCTACACCTTC | CASSRDRVHGYTF
TRBD2 | TRBJ2-1 | once | TRBV7-9 | TGTGCCAGCGGATTTAGCGGGGGGATCTCCTACAATGAGCAGTTCTTC | CASGFSGGISYNEQFF
TRBD1 | TRBJ1-2 | - | TRBV5-1 | TGCGCCAGCAGCTTCGGACAGGGGGGGAACTATGGCTACACCTTC | CASSFGQGGNYGYTF
TRBD2 | TRBJ2-5 | - | TRBV28 | TGTGCCAGCCACTCCGGGACTAGAGAGACCCAGTACTTC | CASHSGTRETQYF
TRBD1 | TRBJ1-2 | - | TRBV6-5 | TGTGCCAGCAGTCCACCCCACGGACAGGGATATGGCTACACCTTC | CASSPPHGQGYGYTF
- | TRBJ2-5 | - | TRBV2 | TGTGCCAGCAGTGAGAGGGGGAAGGAGACCCAGTACTTC | CASSERGKETQYF
- | TRBJ2-7 | few | TRBV5-1 | TGCGCCAGCAGCTTGTGGTCGTCGCTAGGTGAGCAGTACTTC | CASSLWSSLGEQYF
TRBD2 | TRBJ2-3 | few | TRBV5-1 | TGCGCCAGCAGCTTATTAGGCGGGGGGACAGATACGCAGTATTTT | CASSLLGGGTDTQYF
TRBD1 | TRBJ1-1 | - | TRBV6-5 | TGTGCCAGTCGACAGGGGGGAAGCACTGAAGCTTTCTTT | CASRQGGSTEAFF
- | TRBJ2-1 | - | TRBV5-1 | TGCGCCAGCACCGTGGACCCACTAGACCCCAATGAGCAGTTCTTC | CASTVDPLDPNEQFF
- | TRBJ1-5 | few | TRBV7-9 | TGTGCCAGCAGCTCCCCGCCGGCGACTGCCCAGCATTTT | CASSSPPATAQHF
- | TRBJ2-2 | - | TRBV11-2 | TGTGCCAGCAGCTCCGGACAGTACCCCACCGGGGAGCTGTTTTTT | CASSSGQYPTGELFF
- | TRBJ1-2 | - | TRBV6-5 | TGTGCCAGCAGTTACTCAGCGGGACCCCTTCACTATGGCTACACCTTC | CASSYSAGPLHYGYTF
- | TRBJ1-3 | - | TRBV27 | TGTGCCAGCAGTTCCGTGGGGGGATCCGGAAACACCATATATTTT | CASSSVGGSGNTIYF
- | TRBJ2-1 | - | TRBV29-1 | TGCAGCGTTGAAGGGCAGGGGTTCGAGCAGTTCTTC | CSVEGQGFEQFF
- | TRBJ2-2 | - | TRBV29-1 | TGCAGCGTTGACCCTCAGTACACCGGGGAGCTGTTTTTT | CSVDPQYTGELFF
TRBD1 | TRBJ1-1 | - | TRBV25-1 | TGTGCCAGCAGTGGAACCGGGACAGTGAACACTGAAGCTTTCTTT | CASSGTGTVNTEAFF
- | TRBJ2-5 | once | TRBV11-2 | TGTGCCAGCAGCCCCCCGGGAGAGGAGACCCAGTACTTC | CASSPPGEETQYF
TRBD2 | TRBJ2-2 | - | TRBV2 | TGTGCCAGCAGCGGACTAGCGGGGACCGGGGAGCTGTTTTTT | CASSGLAGTGELFF
- | TRBJ1-6 | once | TRBV5-1 | TGCGCCAGCAGCTTGTCGGAGCTCAGCTCACCCCTCCACTTT | CASSLSELSSPLHF
TRBD1 | TRBJ2-5 | - | TRBV19 | TGTGCCAGTAGTCTGGACAGGGGGCGAGAGACCCAGTACTTC | CASSLDRGRETQYF
TRBD1 | TRBJ1-4 | medium-sized | TRBV4-1 | TGCGCCAGCAGCCAAGGCCGGGACAGAAATGAAAAACTGTTTTTT | CASSQGRDRNEKLFF
TRBD1 | TRBJ2-5 | - | TRBV27 | TGTGCCAGCACCTTCTTAAGGGACAGCCAAGAGACCCAGTACTTC | CASTFLRDSQETQYF
- | TRBJ1-4 | once | TRBV10-3 | TGTGCCATCAGTCCGGACACGACGGGTGAAAAACTGTTTTTT | CAISPDTTGEKLFF
- | TRBJ1-5 | - | TRBV30 | TGTGCCTGGAGTGATCGAGGGAATCAGCCCCAGCATTTT | CAWSDRGNQPQHF
- | TRBJ1-1 | - | TRBV13 | TGTGCCAGCAGCCCCCGGCGGGGGGTGAACACTGAAGCTTTCTTT | CASSPRRGVNTEAFF
TRBD1 | TRBJ2-7 | few | TRBV6-6 | TGTGCCAGCAGTTCCGGGACAGCTGGGGCCTCCTACGAGCAGTACTTC | CASSSGTAGASYEQYF
- | TRBJ2-7 | - | TRBV6-1 | TGTGCCAGCAGTGAAGTGGCGGGAATCGAACGGTACGAGCAGTACTTC | CASSEVAGIERYEQYF
TRBD1 | TRBJ2-2 | few | TRBV9 | TGTGCCAGCAGCGTGGTGACAGGGGTGGCGACCGGGGAGCTGTTTTTT | CASSVVTGVATGELFF
TRBD2 | TRBJ2-1 | - | TRBV30 | TGTGCCTGGACTAGCGGGAACTACAATGAGCAGTTCTTC | CAWTSGNYNEQFF
- | TRBJ1-6 | few | TRBV9 | TGTGCCAGCAGCCCCCGAGGCGGTAGAGATTCACCCCTCCACTTT | CASSPRGGRDSPLHF
TRBD2 | TRBJ2-5 | - | TRBV7-2 | TGTGCCAGCAACATTATAGCGGGGGGGGAAGAGACCCAGTACTTC | CASNIIAGGEETQYF
TRBD1 | TRBJ1-2 | - | TRBV6-6 | TGTGCCAGCAGTTCCGGGACAGAGACTTATGGCTACACCTTC | CASSSGTETYGYTF
TRBD1 | TRBJ2-1 | - | TRBV27 | TGTGCCAGCAGTTCTAACCGGGACAGGGGCTCCTACAATGAGCAGTTCTTC | CASSSNRDRGSYNEQFF
TRBD1 | TRBJ2-7 | few | TRBV2 | TGTGCCAGCAGTGAACATGGGACAGGGGTCTACGAGCAGTACTTC | CASSEHGTGVYEQYF
TRBD2 | TRBJ2-3 | - | TRBV5-1 | TGCGCCAGCAGCTCTGGACTAGCGGGGAGCACAGATACGCAGTATTTT | CASSSGLAGSTDTQYF
TRBD1 | TRBJ2-5 | - | TRBV11-3 | TGTGCCAGCAGTAAGACCGGGACAGGGGGCGCAGAGACCCAGTACTTC | CASSKTGTGGAETQYF